This T cell receptor beta chain was profiled in a study of T cells in localized non-small cell lung cancer. The repertoire was sequenced with immunoSEQ multiplex PCR; TCRdb's copy has only in-frame clones and lacks some. The sample has roughly 35,000 clones; roughly 89% are singletons. Trimming stripped 6 bases from V and 1 base from J, with 15 bases between. The CDR3 extends over 15 amino acids. The germline gives CDR1 SNHLY, CDR2 FYNNEI. The receptor was isolated from a woman aged 35-70 years with stage I lung adenocarcinoma. Specimen: peripheral blood, collected before any cancer treatment. The chain is built from TRBV2 and TRBJ1-1, with a possible D match to TRBD1 (5 bases). Here the CDR3 DNA reads TGTGCCAGCAGACCCCCGAGAGGGGCGAACACTGAAGCTTTCTTT. Its translation: CASRPPRGANTEAFF.